The T cell receptor beta chain under discussion was sequenced for a study of preoperative IRX-2 immunotherapy in early breast cancer. Trimming took 5 bases from V and 4 from J, leaving 11 bases between them. This CDR3 has 13 amino acids. The table came from immunoSEQ multiplex PCR; TCRdb's copy has only in-frame clones and leaves some out. The sample carries tens of thousands of clones, about 90% recorded once. Treatment described: preoperative locoregional IRX-2 cytokine immunotherapy. Samples came from a phase Ib trial of preoperative locoregional IRX-2 cytokine immunotherapy. The rearrangement joins TRBV7-1 to TRBJ1-1; a possible D gene is TRBD1 (6 bases). TRBV7-1 is an ORF, with its function uncertain. The TCR comes from a human donor with breast cancer. Sequencing used tumor tissue, obtained after IRX-2 immunotherapy. The DNA for the CDR3 is TGTGCCAGCAGCAAAGGGGGGCGCACTGAAGCTTTCTTT. It codes for CASSKGGRTEAFF.